This T cell receptor beta chain was sequenced during a study of chemoradiotherapy in HPV16-positive cancers. Findings and limits, study-wide: Candidate HPV-specific clones and E7-related TCR motifs grew in tumor during treatment.

A word on this clone: Its antigen is unidentified.

Over chemoradiotherapy, repertoires were sampled more than once. Germline V CDR1 and CDR2: SGHVS, FQNEAQ. V was pared by 5 bases and J by 4 bases, with 16 bases of the junction left unmatched. The CDR3 runs to 20 residues. Using immunoSEQ multiplex PCR, the repertoire was profiled, and TCRdb retains in-frame clones only, with some absent. The sample gives nearly 5,500 clones, about 85% of which show up once; around 10% is in the top ten. The material sequenced was tumor tissue, taken from a patient who underwent chemoradiotherapy. The chain combines TRBV7-8 with TRBJ2-5, with TRBD2 matching over 16 bases. The source is a human donor with HPV-associated anogenital cancer. Here the CDR3 reads CASSPRPAGLAGGLGETQYF. CDR3 DNA sequence: TGTGCCAGCAGCCCACGTCCCGCGGGACTAGCGGGGGGGTTAGGAGAGACCCAGTACTTC.